This T cell receptor beta chain was identified in a study of control samples from healthy donors and cancer patients. V lost 5 bases and J lost 1, with 11 bases in between. CDR1 is LNHDA, CDR2 SQIVND, per germline (reference sequence). The CDR3 loop spans 15 amino acids. Here immunoSEQ multiplex PCR was the method, and the copy in TCRdb shows in-frame clones only, minus some. The top ten hold about 29% of the sample, which has around 7,400 clones, approximately 81% seen once. This TCR was sampled from an older man with lung cancer. The material sequenced was PBMCs. The chain carries TRBV19 and TRBJ2-2; no clear D gene. The CDR3 spells CASSHLTQNTGELFF. The CDR3 DNA reads as TGTGCCAGTAGTCACCTTACCCAGAACACCGGGGAGCTGTTTTTT.